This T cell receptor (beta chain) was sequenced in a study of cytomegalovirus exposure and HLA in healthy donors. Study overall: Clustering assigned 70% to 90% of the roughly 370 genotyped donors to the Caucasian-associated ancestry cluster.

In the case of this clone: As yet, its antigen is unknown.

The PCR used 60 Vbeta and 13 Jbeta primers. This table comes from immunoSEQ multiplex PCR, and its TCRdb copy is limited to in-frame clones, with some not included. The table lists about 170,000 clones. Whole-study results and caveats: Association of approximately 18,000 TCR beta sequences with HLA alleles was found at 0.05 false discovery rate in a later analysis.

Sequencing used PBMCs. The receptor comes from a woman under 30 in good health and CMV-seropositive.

The CDR3 nucleotides are TGCGCCAGCAGCCATACCGGGACAGTTAATGAAAAACTGTTTTTT. Its translation: CASSHTGTVNEKLFF. The chain uses TRBV4-1 and TRBJ1-4; 7 bases are shared with TRBD1. Per germline, CDR1 MGHRA and CDR2 YSYEKL. The CDR3 is made up of 15 amino acids. J gave up 4 bases and V 3 bases, and 5 bases lay outside the gene matches.